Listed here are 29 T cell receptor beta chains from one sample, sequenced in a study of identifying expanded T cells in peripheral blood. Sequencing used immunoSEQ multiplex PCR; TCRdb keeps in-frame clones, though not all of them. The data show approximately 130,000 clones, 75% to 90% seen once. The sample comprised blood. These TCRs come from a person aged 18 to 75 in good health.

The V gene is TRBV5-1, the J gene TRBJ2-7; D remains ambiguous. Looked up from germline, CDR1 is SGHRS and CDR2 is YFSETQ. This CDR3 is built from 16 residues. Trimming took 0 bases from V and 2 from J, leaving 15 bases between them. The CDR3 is CASSLAQSSYPYEQYF. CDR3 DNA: TGCGCCAGCAGCTTGGCCCAGAGTAGCTACCCCTACGAGCAGTACTTC.

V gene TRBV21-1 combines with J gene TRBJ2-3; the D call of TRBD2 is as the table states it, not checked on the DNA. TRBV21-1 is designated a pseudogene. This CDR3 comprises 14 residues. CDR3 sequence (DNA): TGTGCCAGCAGAAGGGAGCGGGGAGGGGATACGCAGTATTTT. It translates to CASRRERGGDTQYF.

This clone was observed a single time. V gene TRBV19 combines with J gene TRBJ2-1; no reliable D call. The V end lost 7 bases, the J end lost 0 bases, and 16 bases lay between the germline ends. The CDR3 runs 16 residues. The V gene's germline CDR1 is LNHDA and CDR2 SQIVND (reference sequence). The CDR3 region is CASTLDPSISYNEQFF. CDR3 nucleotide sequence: TGTGCCAGTACCCTTGACCCATCGATCTCCTACAATGAGCAGTTCTTC.

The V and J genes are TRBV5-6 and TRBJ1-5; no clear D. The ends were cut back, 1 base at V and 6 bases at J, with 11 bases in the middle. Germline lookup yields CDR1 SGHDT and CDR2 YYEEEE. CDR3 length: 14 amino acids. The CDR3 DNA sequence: TGTGCCAGCAGCTTGCAAACCGGGCGTCAGCCCCAGCATTTT. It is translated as CASSLQTGRQPQHF. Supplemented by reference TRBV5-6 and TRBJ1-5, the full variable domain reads DAGVTQSPTHLIKTRGQQVTLRCSPKSGHDTVSWYQQALGQGPQFIFQYYEEEERQRGNFPDRFSGHQFPNYSSELNVNALLLGDSALYLCASSLQTGRQPQHFGDGTRLSIL.

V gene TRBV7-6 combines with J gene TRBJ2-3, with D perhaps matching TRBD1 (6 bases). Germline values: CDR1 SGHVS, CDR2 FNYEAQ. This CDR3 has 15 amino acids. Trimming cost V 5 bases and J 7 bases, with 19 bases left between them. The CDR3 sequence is CASSPLEGDSYTQYF. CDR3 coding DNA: TGTGCCAGCAGCCCCCTAGAGGGGGATAGTTATACGCAGTATTTT. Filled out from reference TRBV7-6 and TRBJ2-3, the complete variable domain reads GAGVSQSPRYKVTKRGQDVALRCDPISGHVSLYWYRQALGQGPEFLTYFNYEAQQDKSGLPNDRFSAERPEGSISTLTIQRTEQRDSAMYRCASSPLEGDSYTQYFGPGTRLTVL.

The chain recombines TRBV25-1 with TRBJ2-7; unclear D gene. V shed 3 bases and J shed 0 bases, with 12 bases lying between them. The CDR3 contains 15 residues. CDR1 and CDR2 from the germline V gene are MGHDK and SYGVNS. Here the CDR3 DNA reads TGTGCCAGCAGTGATGGTTCAGCCAGCTCCTACGAGCAGTACTTC. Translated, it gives CASSDGSASSYEQYF.

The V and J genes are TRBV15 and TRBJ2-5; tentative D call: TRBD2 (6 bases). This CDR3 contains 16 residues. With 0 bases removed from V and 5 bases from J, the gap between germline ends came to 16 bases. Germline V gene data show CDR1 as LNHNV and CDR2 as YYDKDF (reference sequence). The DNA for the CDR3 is TGTGCCACCAGCAGAGATTCTGGAGCAGGGAGGGAGACCCAGTACTTC. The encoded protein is CATSRDSGAGRETQYF. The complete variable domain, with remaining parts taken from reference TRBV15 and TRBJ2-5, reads DAMVIQNPRYQVTQFGKPVTLSCSQTLNHNVMYWYQQKSSQAPKLLFHYYDKDFNNEADTPDNFQSRRPNTSFCFLDIRSPGLGDTAMYLCATSRDSGAGRETQYFGPGTRLLVL.

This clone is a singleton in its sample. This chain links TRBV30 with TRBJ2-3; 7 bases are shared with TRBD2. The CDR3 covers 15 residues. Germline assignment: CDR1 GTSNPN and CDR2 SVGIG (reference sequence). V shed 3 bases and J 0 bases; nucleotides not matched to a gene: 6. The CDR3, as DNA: TGTGCCTGGAGCCCCGGGACTACAAGCACAGATACGCAGTATTTT. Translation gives CAWSPGTTSTDTQYF.

As DNA, the CDR3 is TGTGCCAGCAGTCCGGCGTGGACAGGGACGAGAGGCTACACCTTC. Its protein is CASSPAWTGTRGYTF. This rearrangement joins TRBV25-1 to TRBJ1-2; 8 bases align to TRBD1. Germline loops: CDR1 MGHDK, CDR2 SYGVNS. The CDR3 is 15 amino acids. The J segment lost 8 bases and the V segment lost 5 bases, leaving 13 bases of the junction unmatched.

The CDR3 here is CASSLAGADYGYTF. In DNA form, the CDR3 reads TGTGCCAGCAGCTTAGCAGGGGCGGACTATGGCTACACCTTC. The chain joins TRBV7-2 to TRBJ1-2; a weak D match, TRBD1 (5 bases). This CDR3 comprises 14 residues. Germline V lookup: CDR1 SGHTA, CDR2 FQGNSA. V was clipped by 0 bases and J by 3 bases, with 8 bases between them.

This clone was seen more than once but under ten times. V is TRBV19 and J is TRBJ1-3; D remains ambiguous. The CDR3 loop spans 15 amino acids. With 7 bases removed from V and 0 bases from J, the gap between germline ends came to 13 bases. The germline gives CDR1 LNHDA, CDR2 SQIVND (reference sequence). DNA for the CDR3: TGTGCCAGTACCATCATAGCGAGCTCTGGAAACACCATATATTTT. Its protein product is CASTIIASSGNTIYF.

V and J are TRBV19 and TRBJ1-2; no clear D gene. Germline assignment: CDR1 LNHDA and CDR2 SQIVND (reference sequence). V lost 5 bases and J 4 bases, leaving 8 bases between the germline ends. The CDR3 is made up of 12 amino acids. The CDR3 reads CASSWRVYGYTF. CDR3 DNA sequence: TGTGCCAGTAGTTGGCGGGTCTATGGCTACACCTTC.

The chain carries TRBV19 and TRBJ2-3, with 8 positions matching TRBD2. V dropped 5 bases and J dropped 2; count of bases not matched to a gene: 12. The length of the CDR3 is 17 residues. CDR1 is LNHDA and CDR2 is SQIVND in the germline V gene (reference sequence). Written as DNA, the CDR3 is TGTGCCAGTAGTCCAGATGGACTAGCTCGGGTCACAGATACGCAGTATTTT. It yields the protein CASSPDGLARVTDTQYF.

The CDR3 protein is CSVVPGQGTVMNTEAFF. CDR3 in DNA: TGCAGCGTTGTTCCCGGACAGGGGACAGTCATGAACACTGAAGCTTTCTTT. The V gene is TRBV29-1, the J gene TRBJ1-1; 9 nucleotides line up with TRBD1. CDR1 is SQVTM and CDR2 is ANQGSEA in the germline V gene. The CDR3 is 17 amino acids. The junction had 12 bases not matched to a gene; V was cut back by 4 bases and J by 0 bases.

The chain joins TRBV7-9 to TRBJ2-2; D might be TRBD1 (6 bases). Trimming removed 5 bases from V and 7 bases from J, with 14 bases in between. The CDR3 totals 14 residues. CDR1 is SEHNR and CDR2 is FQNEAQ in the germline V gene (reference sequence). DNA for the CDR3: TGTGCCAGCAGCCAACCTCAGGGACACGGGGAGCTGTTTTTT. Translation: CASSQPQGHGELFF.

The CDR3, as DNA: TGTGCCAGCAGAAAACAGGGGGAGAGCACCTACGAGCAGTACTTC. It yields the protein CASRKQGESTYEQYF. The chain carries TRBV6-5 and TRBJ2-7, with 8 positions matching TRBD1. Germline trimming cut 6 bases from V and 2 bases from J; bases unmatched to any gene: 9. The CDR3 spans 15 residues. Germline-derived CDR1 and CDR2 are MNHEY and SVGAGI.

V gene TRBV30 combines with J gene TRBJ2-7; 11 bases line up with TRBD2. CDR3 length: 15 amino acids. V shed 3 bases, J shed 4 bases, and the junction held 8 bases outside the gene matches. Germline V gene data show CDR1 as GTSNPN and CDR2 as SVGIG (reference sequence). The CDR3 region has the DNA TGTGCCTGGAGCTATAGCGGGGGGGCTTGGTACGAGCAGTACTTC. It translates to CAWSYSGGAWYEQYF.

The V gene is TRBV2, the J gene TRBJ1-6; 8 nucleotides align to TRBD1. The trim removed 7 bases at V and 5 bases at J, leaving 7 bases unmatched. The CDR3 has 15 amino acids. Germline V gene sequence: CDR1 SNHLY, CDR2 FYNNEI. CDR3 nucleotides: TGTGCCAGCAAAAGGACAGGGTCTCATAATTCACCCCTCCACTTT. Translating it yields CASKRTGSHNSPLHF.

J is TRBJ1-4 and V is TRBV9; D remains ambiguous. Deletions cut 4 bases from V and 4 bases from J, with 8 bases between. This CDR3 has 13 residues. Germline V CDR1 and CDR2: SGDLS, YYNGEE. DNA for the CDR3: TGTGCCAGCAGCTTACGCCTTAATGAAAAACTGTTTTTT. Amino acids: CASSLRLNEKLFF.

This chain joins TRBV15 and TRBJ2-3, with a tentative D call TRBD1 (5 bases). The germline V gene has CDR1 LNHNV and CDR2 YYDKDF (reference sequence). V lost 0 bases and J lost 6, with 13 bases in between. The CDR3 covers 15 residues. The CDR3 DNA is TGTGCCACCAGCAGAGAGCGGCAGGGATCCGATACGCAGTATTTT. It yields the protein CATSRERQGSDTQYF.

This chain's CDR3 is CASSFTGQSGETQYF. DNA of the CDR3: TGCGCCAGCAGCTTTACGGGACAGTCCGGGGAGACCCAGTACTTC. The V and J genes are TRBV5-1 and TRBJ2-5; 7 bases align to TRBD1. In germline, CDR1 is SGHRS, CDR2 YFSETQ. Trimming took 2 bases from V and 5 from J; bases not matched to a gene: 9. This CDR3 region has 15 residues.

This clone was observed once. The DNA for the CDR3 is TGTGCCAGCAGCGGTGGACGGCCGACCTACAATGAGCAGTTCTTC. Protein: CASSGGRPTYNEQFF. This chain joins TRBV9 and TRBJ2-1, with D hard to call. CDR1 SGDLS and CDR2 YYNGEE come from the germline V gene. Trimming took off 3 bases at V and 2 bases at J, with 12 bases between the two ends. The CDR3 runs to 15 residues.

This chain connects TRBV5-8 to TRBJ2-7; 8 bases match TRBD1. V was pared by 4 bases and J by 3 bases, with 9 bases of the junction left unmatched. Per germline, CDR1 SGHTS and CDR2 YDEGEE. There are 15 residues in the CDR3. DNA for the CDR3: TGTGCCAGCAGCCTAAGGCAGGGGGCGTACTACGAGCAGTACTTC. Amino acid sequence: CASSLRQGAYYEQYF. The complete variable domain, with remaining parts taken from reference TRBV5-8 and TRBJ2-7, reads EAGVTQSPTHLIKTRGQQATLRCSPISGHTSVYWYQQALGLGLQFLLWYDEGEERNRGNFPPRFSGRQFPNYSSELNVNALELEDSALYLCASSLRQGAYYEQYFGPGTRLTVT.

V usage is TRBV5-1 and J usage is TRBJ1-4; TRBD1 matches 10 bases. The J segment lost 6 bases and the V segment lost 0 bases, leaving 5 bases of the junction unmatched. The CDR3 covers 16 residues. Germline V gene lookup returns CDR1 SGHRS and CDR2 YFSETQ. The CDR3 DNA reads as TGCGCCAGCAGCTTGGCGACCGGGACAGGGGATGAAAAACTGTTTTTT. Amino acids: CASSLATGTGDEKLFF.

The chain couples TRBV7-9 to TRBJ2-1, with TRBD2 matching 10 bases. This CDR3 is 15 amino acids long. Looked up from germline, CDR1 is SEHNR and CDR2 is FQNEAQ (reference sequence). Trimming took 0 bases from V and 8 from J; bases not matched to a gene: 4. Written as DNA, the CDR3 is TGTGCCAGCAGCTTAGCGGCTAGCGGGGGATATGAGCAGTTCTTC. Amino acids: CASSLAASGGYEQFF. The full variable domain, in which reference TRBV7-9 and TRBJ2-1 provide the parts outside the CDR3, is DTGVSQNPRHKITKRGQNVTFRCDPISEHNRLYWYRQTLGQGPEFLTYFQNEAQLEKSRLLSDRFSAERPKGSFSTLEIQRTEQGDSAMYLCASSLAASGGYEQFFGPGTRLTVL.

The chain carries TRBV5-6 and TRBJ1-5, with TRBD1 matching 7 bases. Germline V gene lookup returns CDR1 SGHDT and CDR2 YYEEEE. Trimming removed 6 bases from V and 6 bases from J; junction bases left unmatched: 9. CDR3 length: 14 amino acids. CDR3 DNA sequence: TGTGCCAGCACCCTACAGGGGCGACCTCAGCCCCAGCATTTT. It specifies CASTLQGRPQPQHF.

The DNA of the CDR3 is TGCGCCAGCAGCGGGACTTCCTACGAGCAGTACTTC. This sequence encodes CASSGTSYEQYF. The rearrangement links TRBV10-2 to TRBJ2-7; perhaps TRBD2 as D (6 bases). Per germline, CDR1 WSHSY and CDR2 SAAADI. This CDR3 has 12 amino acids. Trimming pared 6 bases from V and 1 base from J, leaving 7 bases between.

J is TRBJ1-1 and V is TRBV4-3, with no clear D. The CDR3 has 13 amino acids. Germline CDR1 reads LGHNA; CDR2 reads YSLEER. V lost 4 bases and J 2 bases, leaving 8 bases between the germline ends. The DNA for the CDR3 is TGCGCCAGCAGCCTCATGGATAACACTGAAGCTTTCTTT. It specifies CASSLMDNTEAFF.

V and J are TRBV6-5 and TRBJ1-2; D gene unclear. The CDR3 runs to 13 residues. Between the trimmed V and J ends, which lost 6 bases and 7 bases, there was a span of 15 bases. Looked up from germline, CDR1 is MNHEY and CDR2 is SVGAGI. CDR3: CASRNGQISGYTF. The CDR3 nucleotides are TGTGCCAGCAGGAACGGGCAGATAAGTGGCTACACCTTC.